Below are 19 T cell receptor beta chains sequenced from a single sample in a study of cytomegalovirus exposure and HLA in healthy donors. The PCR made use of 60 Vbeta and 13 Jbeta primers. Some clones are missing from TCRdb's copy, which holds only in-frame ones; the method was immunoSEQ multiplex PCR. The sample includes around 160,000 clones, roughly two thirds of them seen just once. Sequenced: PBMCs. These receptors originate from a woman aged 40 to 50 in good health and CMV-seropositive.

The V gene is TRBV5-1, the J gene TRBJ2-3; 8 bases align to TRBD1. The CDR3 extends over 16 amino acids. Germline values: CDR1 SGHRS, CDR2 YFSETQ. Losses at the gene ends were 3 bases for V and 0 bases for J; bases not matched to a gene: 6. CDR3 sequence reads: CASSSGQDTSTDTQYF. CDR3 DNA: TGCGCCAGCAGCTCGGGACAGGACACGAGCACAGATACGCAGTATTTT. Full variable domain (outside the CDR3, taken from reference TRBV5-1 and TRBJ2-3): KAGVTQTPRYLIKTRGQQVTLSCSPISGHRSVSWYQQTPGQGLQFLFEYFSETQRNKGNFPGRFSGRQFSNSRSEMNVSTLELGDSALYLCASSSGQDTSTDTQYFGPGTRLTVL.

The rearrangement joins TRBV10-3 to TRBJ2-1, with 8 nucleotides matching TRBD2. The CDR3 runs 13 residues. Looked up from germline, CDR1 is ENHRY and CDR2 is SYGVKD. Trimming at V came to 10 bases and at J to 8 bases, leaving 10 bases not matched to a gene. CDR3 nucleotide sequence: TGTGCCACCGCAGCGGGAGCTCTAGATGAGCAGTTCTTC. Encoded protein: CATAAGALDEQFF.

The rearrangement links TRBV5-1 to TRBJ2-2, with D possibly being TRBD1 (6 bases). There are 16 residues in the CDR3. Trimming removed 0 bases at V and 0 bases at J, with 9 bases between. The germline V gene encodes CDR1 SGHRS and CDR2 YFSETQ. In DNA form, the CDR3 reads TGCGCCAGCAGCTTGGGGACAGACTCGAACACCGGGGAGCTGTTTTTT. The encoded protein is CASSLGTDSNTGELFF.

The table lists this clone with a few counts. The V gene is TRBV28, the J gene TRBJ1-1, with TRBD1 identical over 10 bases. The germline V gene encodes CDR1 MDHEN and CDR2 SYDVKM. The V and J ends lost 6 bases and 5 bases, in that order; junction bases with no gene match: 6. The CDR3 has 14 amino acids. CDR3 sequence: CASSPGTGVTEAFF. The CDR3, as DNA: TGTGCCAGCAGCCCTGGGACAGGGGTAACTGAAGCTTTCTTT.

CDR3 protein: CASSPAQVNYGYTF. The DNA for the CDR3 is TGCGCCAGCAGCCCTGCACAGGTTAACTATGGCTACACCTTC. The chain employs TRBV4-3 and TRBJ1-2; perhaps TRBD1 as D (5 bases). The germline CDR1 and CDR2 sequences are LGHNA and YSLEER. V lost 4 bases and J lost 1, with 10 bases in between. This CDR3 region has 14 residues.

The chain combines TRBV9 with TRBJ2-3, with TRBD2 matching 8 bases. The CDR3 runs 15 residues. CDR1 and CDR2 (germline): SGDLS, YYNGEE. Unmatched junction bases numbered 8, after V lost 6 bases and J lost 2 bases. The CDR3 is CASKQGLDTTDTQYF. The CDR3 bases are TGTGCCAGCAAGCAGGGACTAGATACCACAGATACGCAGTATTTT. The complete variable domain, with remaining parts taken from reference TRBV9 and TRBJ2-3, reads DSGVTQTPKHLITATGQRVTLRCSPRSGDLSVYWYQQSLDQGLQFLIQYYNGEERAKGNILERFSAQQFPDLHSELNLSSLELGDSALYFCASKQGLDTTDTQYFGPGTRLTVL.

J is TRBJ1-3 and V is TRBV10-1; no clear D. CDR1 WNHNN and CDR2 SYGVQD come from the germline V gene (reference sequence). This CDR3 has 15 amino acids. V lost 7 bases to trimming and J lost 0 bases, with 13 bases between them. CDR3 in DNA: TGCGCCAGCACCACCGCCGAACTCTCTGGAAACACCATATATTTT. It codes for CASTTAELSGNTIYF.

The chain uses TRBV6-6 and TRBJ1-1, with unresolved D. The V gene's germline CDR1 is MNHNY and CDR2 SVGAGI (reference sequence). The CDR3 extends over 15 amino acids. Trimming stripped 2 bases from V and 7 bases from J, with 17 bases between. CDR3 bases: TGTGCCAGCAGTTACCAAGAACGGGAATCGGATGAAGCTTTCTTT. It encodes CASSYQERESDEAFF.

This rearrangement joins TRBV25-1 to TRBJ1-1; D remains unclear. Germline loops: CDR1 MGHDK, CDR2 SYGVNS. With 10 bases removed from V and 3 bases from J, the gap between germline ends came to 15 bases. The CDR3 has 13 amino acids. CDR3 region: CATDSGKDTEAFF. CDR3 bases: TGTGCCACAGACTCCGGGAAGGACACTGAAGCTTTCTTT.

The chain couples TRBV28 to TRBJ2-1, with 9 positions matching TRBD1. J was trimmed by 3 bases and V by 3 bases; bases with no gene match: 6. CDR3 length equals 16 residues. Germline V gene data show CDR1 as MDHEN and CDR2 as SYDVKM. The chain's CDR3 is CASSFLRDRDYNEQFF. The CDR3 DNA is TGTGCCAGCAGTTTTCTCCGGGACAGGGACTACAATGAGCAGTTCTTC.

The chain is built from TRBV5-4 and TRBJ1-3, with D perhaps matching TRBD1 (5 bases). The CDR3 is 14 residues long. The germline V gene encodes CDR1 SGHNT and CDR2 YYREEE (reference sequence). Trimming took off 2 bases at V and 4 bases at J, with 10 bases between the two ends. CDR3 DNA sequence: TGTGCCAGCAGCTTAGCCGGGGGGGGAAACACCATATATTTT. Its translation is CASSLAGGGNTIYF.

The J gene is TRBJ2-2, the V gene TRBV27; possibly TRBD2 for D (6 bases). This CDR3 region has 15 residues. V lost 1 base to trimming and J lost 2 bases, with 8 bases between them. Germline CDR1 is MNHEY and CDR2 is SMNVEV (reference sequence). The CDR3 DNA follows: TGTGCCAGCAGTTTATGGGGGGATAACACCGGGGAGCTGTTTTTT. This sequence encodes CASSLWGDNTGELFF.

The rearrangement joins TRBV27 to TRBJ2-2; TRBD1 might be the D (6 bases). From germline, CDR1 is MNHEY and CDR2 SMNVEV (reference sequence). Trimming pared 0 bases from V and 7 bases from J, leaving 12 bases between. The CDR3 has 15 residues. In DNA form, the CDR3 reads TGTGCCAGCAGTTTATCCTCGACAGGTCACGGGGAGCTGTTTTTT. Translated, it gives CASSLSSTGHGELFF.

The chain links TRBV11-2 to TRBJ1-5; 7 bases align to TRBD1. The CDR3 is 15 amino acids. Losses at the gene ends were 1 base for V and 7 bases for J; bases not matched to a gene: 7. Germline lookup yields CDR1 SGHAT and CDR2 FQNNGV. The CDR3 spells CASSLVGGWGQPQHF. In DNA form, the CDR3 reads TGTGCCAGCAGCTTAGTAGGGGGCTGGGGGCAGCCCCAGCATTTT.

This clone turned up a few times. The CDR3 DNA sequence: TGTGCCAGCAGAGGACAGTTGAACACTGAAGCTTTCTTT. Protein: CASRGQLNTEAFF. The chain is built from TRBV6-1 and TRBJ1-1, with D possibly matching TRBD1 (6 bases). The CDR3 loop spans 13 amino acids. Trimming cost V 6 bases and J 0 bases, with 8 bases left between them. In germline, CDR1 is MNHNS, CDR2 SASEGT.

This clone is a singleton in its sample. V is TRBV19 and J is TRBJ2-1; 15 bases are shared with TRBD2. The J segment lost 10 bases and the V segment lost 8 bases, leaving 6 bases of the junction unmatched. Germline V gives CDR1 LNHDA, CDR2 SQIVND (reference sequence). The CDR3 is 14 residues long. CDR3 protein: CASARTSGGGEQFF. The DNA for the CDR3 is TGTGCCAGTGCTAGGACTAGCGGGGGGGGCGAGCAGTTCTTC.

The chain links TRBV19 to TRBJ2-3, with D maybe TRBD1 (5 bases). This CDR3 region has 18 residues. V lost 1 base and J 0 bases, leaving 17 bases between the germline ends. In germline, CDR1 is LNHDA, CDR2 SQIVND (reference sequence). The CDR3 DNA follows: TGTGCCAGTAGTATAGTTAGGGGTTCGGCCTCTAGCACAGATACGCAGTATTTT. Protein: CASSIVRGSASSTDTQYF.

The rearrangement joins TRBV6-1 to TRBJ1-5, with TRBD1 matching over 9 bases. The CDR3 runs to 14 residues. J lost 6 bases, V lost 3 bases, and 3 bases had no gene match. Germline CDR1 and CDR2: MNHNS and SASEGT. The CDR3 here is CASSEGQGGQPQHF. DNA for the CDR3: TGTGCCAGCAGTGAGGGACAGGGAGGTCAGCCCCAGCATTTT.

The chain employs TRBV10-1 and TRBJ2-1; TRBD2 is a possible D gene (5 bases). Trimming stripped 0 bases from V and 9 bases from J, with 6 bases between. Per germline, CDR1 WNHNN and CDR2 SYGVQD (reference sequence). The CDR3 extends over 12 amino acids. CDR3 sequence: CASSESRGEQFF. DNA for the CDR3: TGCGCCAGCAGTGAGTCTCGGGGTGAGCAGTTCTTC.